The next 10 T cell receptor beta chains were all read from a single sample in a study of beta chain features in type 1 diabetes. The investigators reverse transcribed all of the isolated RNA, so they sequenced expressed TCRB transcripts. Profiled with immunoSEQ multiplex PCR; TCRdb holds only in-frame clones, not every one. The sample has under 250,000 clones; roughly 30% are singletons. Sequencing input: central memory CD4+ T cells from blood. Receptors were obtained from a man aged 25-45 years in good health.

This clone was observed a handful of times. The chain recombines TRBV5-1 with TRBJ2-7, with D hard to call. This CDR3 contains 14 residues. V lost 2 bases and J lost 0, with 9 bases in between. Germline V gene sequence: CDR1 SGHRS, CDR2 YFSETQ. DNA of the CDR3: TGCGCCAGCAGCTTACGCGGAAACTCCTACGAGCAGTACTTC. Translating it yields CASSLRGNSYEQYF.

This sequence joins TRBV29-1 and TRBJ2-1; 11 bases align to TRBD2. This CDR3 has 13 amino acids. The trim removed 1 base at V and 9 bases at J, leaving 2 bases unmatched. Germline V gene lookup returns CDR1 SQVTM and CDR2 ANQGSEA. The CDR3 region has the DNA TGCAGCGTTGAAGCGACTAGCGGGACTGAGCAGTTCTTC. This gives the protein CSVEATSGTEQFF.

This clone was counted between two and nine times. This rearrangement joins TRBV30 to TRBJ2-1; D call uncertain. Between the trimmed V and J ends, which lost 8 bases and 0 bases, there was a span of 11 bases. This CDR3 spans 13 amino acids. Per germline, CDR1 GTSNPN and CDR2 SVGIG (reference sequence). CDR3 sequence reads: CALRPGSYNEQFF. The CDR3 bases are TGTGCCCTAAGGCCAGGCTCCTACAATGAGCAGTTCTTC. Variable domain in full (rest from reference TRBV30 and TRBJ2-1): SQTIHQWPATLVQPVGSPLSLECTVEGTSNPNLYWYRQAAGRGLQLLFYSVGIGQISSEVPQNLSASRPQDRQFILSSKKLLLSDSGFYLCALRPGSYNEQFFGPGTRLTVL.

The table lists this clone with a few counts. This chain connects TRBV30 to TRBJ2-1, with D perhaps matching TRBD2 (6 bases). Trimming cost V 3 bases and J 3 bases, with 12 bases left between them. Germline V gene sequence: CDR1 GTSNPN, CDR2 SVGIG (reference sequence). CDR3 length: 14 residues. CDR3 sequence: CAWSVGTYYNEQFF. In DNA, the CDR3 is TGTGCCTGGAGCGTCGGGACTTACTACAATGAGCAGTTCTTC.

This chain joins TRBV5-1 and TRBJ2-3, with TRBD2 matching 7 bases. Germline loops: CDR1 SGHRS, CDR2 YFSETQ. J gave up 3 bases and V 5 bases, and 6 bases lay outside the gene matches. The CDR3 loop spans 14 amino acids. The CDR3 nucleotides are TGCGCCAGCAGGACTAGCTCCAGGACAGATACGCAGTATTTT. Translated, it gives CASRTSSRTDTQYF.

This chain uses TRBV6-5 with TRBJ1-2; TRBD1 is a possible D gene (5 bases). The CDR3 contains 14 residues. V gave up 6 bases and J gave up 0 bases, with 11 bases separating them. Germline values: CDR1 MNHEY, CDR2 SVGAGI. As DNA, the CDR3 is TGTGCCAGCAGCCAGGGTAACTCTAACTATGGCTACACCTTC. It translates to CASSQGNSNYGYTF.

This chain connects TRBV2 to TRBJ1-2; TRBD1 aligns across 8 bases. Germline V lookup: CDR1 SNHLY, CDR2 FYNNEI. This CDR3 spans 13 amino acids. V lost 6 bases to trimming and J lost 7 bases; unmatched junction nucleotides: 7. This CDR3 is CASRDRETGGYTF. The CDR3 nucleotides read TGTGCCAGCAGGGACAGGGAGACGGGTGGCTACACCTTC.

The V gene is TRBV5-4, the J gene TRBJ2-7; D is ambiguous. Trimming shortened V by 5 bases and J by 5 bases, and 11 bases separated the two germline ends. CDR1 is SGHNT, CDR2 YYREEE, per germline (reference sequence). The CDR3 covers 12 residues. CDR3 sequence: CASRSITNEQYF. The CDR3 DNA follows: TGTGCCAGCAGATCGATTACAAACGAGCAGTACTTC.

J is TRBJ2-1 and V is TRBV9; TRBD2 matches at 12 bases. The CDR3 sequence is 15 residues long. Germline V gives CDR1 SGDLS, CDR2 YYNGEE. The V and J ends lost 2 bases and 4 bases, in that order; junction bases with no gene match: 1. The CDR3 loop is CASSVTSGGYNEQFF. CDR3 in DNA: TGTGCCAGCAGCGTTACTAGCGGGGGGTACAATGAGCAGTTCTTC.

The CDR3 reads CASSFMGQPEAFF. CDR3 DNA: TGTGCCAGCAGCTTCATGGGGCAGCCTGAAGCTTTCTTT. This sequence joins TRBV7-8 and TRBJ1-1; maybe TRBD1 (5 bases). Germline V gene data show CDR1 as SGHVS and CDR2 as FQNEAQ. The CDR3 contains 13 residues. Between the trimmed V and J ends, which lost 3 bases and 6 bases, there was a span of 11 bases.